This T cell receptor (beta chain) was documented in a study of vaccination and CD4 T cells after COVID-19. About the study: According to the study, participants were given two doses of BNT162b2 or mRNA-1273 vaccine. Overlapping peptides of the spike proteins of SARS-CoV-2, HCoV-NL63, HCoV-OC43 and HCoV-229E were used for cell stimulation.

The Oncomine TCR Beta short-read assay sequenced DNA from cultured CD4+ T cells. Genomic DNA was drawn out of CD4+ T cells grown in culture. One entry per CDR3 protein results from TCRdb running MiXCR on the PCR reads. The repertoire has over 10,000 distinct CDR3 sequences, 40% to 50% of them found once; the top ten carry roughly a fifth. A word on this clonotype: Its antigen is not known.

This CDR3 is 13 amino acids long. Germline V lookup: CDR1 MNHNS, CDR2 SASEGT. The V end lost 1 base, the J end lost 6 bases, and 7 bases lay between the germline ends. Treatment described: roughly ten-day PBMC culture with coronavirus spike peptide pools or control peptides (ViraFEST assay). ViraFEST used peptide pools to expand antigen-specific T cells and subsequently sequenced their TCRs. The chain employs TRBV6-1 and TRBJ1-5; maybe TRBD1 (5 bases). Source material: CD4+ T cells from blood, cultured in vitro. This sequence was found in a human donor who had recovered from COVID-19. The CDR3, as DNA: TGTGCCAGCAGTGAAGGGGGCGTTCAGCCCCAGCATTTT. It codes for CASSEGGVQPQHF.